What follows is one T cell receptor (beta chain) and its context. Its antigen remains unidentified. A multiplex PCR was run with 60 Vbeta primers and 13 Jbeta primers. Using immunoSEQ multiplex PCR, the repertoire was profiled, and TCRdb retains in-frame clones only, with some absent. The sample has around 210,000 clones, around 73% seen once; the top ten hold just under 3%. The sample originates from a study of cytomegalovirus exposure and HLA in healthy donors. Study-wide findings and caveats: One variant, a missense change in DCLRE1C, was linked in a later analysis to TCR beta V- and J-gene trimming.

Material for sequencing was PBMCs. The receptor's source is a woman in her 30s in good health and CMV-seronegative.

CDR3 region: CASQTGRTEAFF. The CDR3 coding sequence is TGTGCCTCCCAGACAGGGCGAACTGAAGCTTTCTTT. The chain uses TRBV30 and TRBJ1-1; the match to TRBD1 covers 7 bases. Germline-derived CDR1 and CDR2 are GTSNPN and SVGIG (reference sequence). The CDR3 consists of 12 residues. J was trimmed by 5 bases and V by 7 bases; bases with no gene match: 7.